The 32 T cell receptor beta chains presented below share a single source sample, sequenced in a study of blood T cell repertoires in COVID-19. Only in-frame clones appear in the TCRdb table, and some are missing; sequencing was by immunoSEQ multiplex PCR. The sample lists about 230,000 clones, under 90% seen once, with 9.5% to 13% in the top ten. The sequenced sample consisted of peripheral blood. The receptor source for this set is a man in his forties or fifties with COVID-19, enrolled during active disease.

This clone appeared once. J is TRBJ2-5 and V is TRBV2; 8 bases are shared with TRBD1. This CDR3 region has 13 residues. Germline CDR1 is SNHLY and CDR2 is FYNNEI. V was clipped by 8 bases and J by 6 bases; unmatched bases: 8. Here the CDR3 reads CASSVTGDKTQYF. The CDR3 DNA reads as TGTGCCAGCTCTGTGACAGGGGATAAGACCCAGTACTTC.

The chain uses TRBV11-2 and TRBJ2-7; D uncertain. The germline V gene encodes CDR1 SGHAT and CDR2 FQNNGV. With 1 base removed from V and 1 base from J, the gap between germline ends came to 11 bases. The CDR3 is 15 residues long. The CDR3 is CASSLVSTGSYEQYF. The CDR3 DNA reads as TGTGCCAGCAGCTTAGTAAGTACTGGTTCCTACGAGCAGTACTTC.

V and J are TRBV24-1 and TRBJ2-5; 7 nucleotides line up with TRBD1. The germline V gene encodes CDR1 KGHDR and CDR2 SFDVKD. After removal of 9 bases from V and 4 bases from J, the junction contained 4 bases not matched to a gene. This CDR3 is built from 12 residues. The CDR3 DNA reads as TGTGCCACCTCACCAGGGGGAGAGACCCAGTACTTC. It encodes CATSPGGETQYF.

The rearrangement links TRBV5-1 to TRBJ2-4, with a possible D match to TRBD1 (6 bases). Trimming left V 4 bases short and J 0 bases short, with 14 bases between. The V gene's germline CDR1 is SGHRS and CDR2 YFSETQ. The length of the CDR3 is 16 residues. This CDR3 is CASSHRQDSAKNIQYF. DNA of the CDR3: TGCGCCAGCAGCCACCGACAGGATTCAGCCAAAAACATTCAGTACTTC.

V usage is TRBV6-6 and J usage is TRBJ1-3; D gene unclear. Germline-derived CDR1 and CDR2 are MNHNY and SVGAGI (reference sequence). Trimming left V 0 bases short and J 2 bases short, with 11 bases between. There are 16 residues in the CDR3. The CDR3 bases are TGTGCCAGCAGTTACTCGAGCCGCCTTCCTGGAAACACCATATATTTT. Its translation: CASSYSSRLPGNTIYF.

This clone is a singleton in its sample. This chain joins TRBV28 and TRBJ2-5, with 8 bases fitting TRBD1. CDR1 and CDR2 (germline): MDHEN, SYDVKM. The CDR3 totals 13 residues. V dropped 5 bases and J dropped 5; count of bases not matched to a gene: 4. The CDR3 region is CASSRTGSETQYF. For the CDR3, the DNA is TGTGCCAGCAGTAGGACAGGGTCGGAGACCCAGTACTTC.

This clone occurred once. The chain carries TRBV6-6 and TRBJ1-4; no firm D call. Trimming took off 2 bases at V and 3 bases at J, with 10 bases between the two ends. The CDR3 is 15 residues long. CDR1 and CDR2 from the germline V gene are MNHNY and SVGAGI (reference sequence). CDR3 amino acids: CASSYPPEANEKLFF. Written as DNA, the CDR3 is TGTGCCAGCAGTTACCCCCCAGAGGCTAATGAAAAACTGTTTTTT.

This clone was counted a single time. This chain connects TRBV28 to TRBJ2-3; weak D call: TRBD2 (5 bases). Germline V gene lookup returns CDR1 MDHEN and CDR2 SYDVKM. Trimming stripped 3 bases from V and 1 base from J, with 11 bases between. The CDR3 length is 15 residues. CDR3 sequence (DNA): TGTGCCAGCAGTTTTGGCGGGCCCCGCACAGATACGCAGTATTTT. Translated: CASSFGGPRTDTQYF.

This CDR3 reads CASGSQGQTYNEQFF. DNA of the CDR3: TGTGCTAGTGGTTCACAGGGACAAACCTACAATGAGCAGTTCTTC. The chain carries TRBV12-5 and TRBJ2-1, with a tentative D call TRBD1 (6 bases). In germline, CDR1 is LGHNT, CDR2 FRNRAP. There are 15 residues in the CDR3. V lost 4 bases to trimming and J lost 2 bases, with 12 bases between them.

This clone was detected once. The V and J genes are TRBV5-1 and TRBJ1-1, with 9 bases aligning to TRBD1. Looked up from germline, CDR1 is SGHRS and CDR2 is YFSETQ. The length of the CDR3 is 16 residues. V shed 6 bases and J 4 bases; nucleotides not matched to a gene: 13. CDR3 in amino acids: CASTTTGGGRGTEAFF. The DNA of the CDR3 is TGCGCCAGCACTACGACAGGGGGAGGACGGGGCACTGAAGCTTTCTTT.

The V and J genes are TRBV7-3 and TRBJ2-1; D remains unclear. V shed 4 bases and J shed 8 bases, with 12 bases lying between them. The CDR3 runs to 13 residues. Germline assignment: CDR1 SGHTA and CDR2 FQGTGA. The CDR3 region has the DNA TGTGCCAGCAGCTCCCCTAACTTCGATGAGCAGTTCTTC. It is translated as CASSSPNFDEQFF.

The rearrangement joins TRBV6-2 or TRBV6-3 to TRBJ2-1; 9 bases map to TRBD2. The CDR3 is 17 residues long. CDR1 is MNHEY, CDR2 SVGEGT, per germline. V was pared by 2 bases and J by 7 bases, with 12 bases of the junction left unmatched. Written as DNA, the CDR3 is TGTGCCAGCAGTTACGTACTTGGCGGGGGGGCTGAGAATGAGCAGTTCTTC. Translation gives CASSYVLGGGAENEQFF.

The count of this clone is one. The rearrangement uses TRBV2 and TRBJ2-6; D is possibly TRBD2 (5 bases). The V gene's germline CDR1 is SNHLY and CDR2 FYNNEI. The CDR3 totals 16 residues. V lost 6 bases to trimming and J lost 0 bases, with 12 bases between them. The CDR3 DNA reads as TGTGCCAGCAGCGCGGACTGGAGCTCTGGGGCCAACGTCCTGACTTTC. Translation gives CASSADWSSGANVLTF.

The V gene is TRBV6-5, the J gene TRBJ2-2, with TRBD2 matching over 11 bases. V lost 6 bases to trimming and J lost 5 bases; unmatched junction nucleotides: 5. This CDR3 region has 15 residues. The germline gives CDR1 MNHEY, CDR2 SVGAGI. DNA of the CDR3: TGTGCCAGCAGACTAGCGGGAGTCAGTACCGGGGAGCTGTTTTTT. Its translation: CASRLAGVSTGELFF.

The rearrangement uses TRBV15 and TRBJ2-1; D is ambiguous. Trimming left V 1 base short and J 0 bases short, with 16 bases between. This CDR3 is 18 amino acids long. CDR1 is LNHNV and CDR2 is YYDKDF in the germline V gene (reference sequence). CDR3 sequence: CATSRAGGWRSSYNEQFF. CDR3 nucleotides: TGTGCCACCAGCAGAGCGGGTGGGTGGCGTAGCTCCTACAATGAGCAGTTCTTC.

V usage is TRBV7-2 and J usage is TRBJ1-2; 11 bases map to TRBD1. Trimming took 0 bases from V and 7 from J; bases not matched to a gene: 1. CDR3 length: 14 amino acids. Looked up from germline, CDR1 is SGHTA and CDR2 is FQGNSA. The CDR3 here is CASSLADRGLGYTF. The CDR3 DNA reads as TGTGCCAGCAGCTTAGCGGACAGGGGGCTTGGCTACACCTTC.

The chain couples TRBV30 to TRBJ1-1; the D is unclear. Germline V gene data show CDR1 as GTSNPN and CDR2 as SVGIG (reference sequence). This CDR3 comprises 13 residues. Trimming cost V 2 bases and J 3 bases, with 10 bases left between them. CDR3 sequence (DNA): TGTGCCTGGAGTCTGTTATCGGACACTGAAGCTTTCTTT. This sequence encodes CAWSLLSDTEAFF.

With regard to this clone: A junction end diverges from the germline sequence, so it may reflect a read error. The chain is built from TRBV19 and TRBJ2-1; 9 bases align to TRBD2. The CDR3 contains 13 residues. The germline V gene encodes CDR1 LNHDA and CDR2 SQIVND (reference sequence). For the CDR3, the DNA is TGTGCCAGTAGATTGATAGCGGGGGCCCCGGCCGTCTTC. Translating it yields CASRLIAGAPAVF.

The genes are TRBV3-1 (or the pseudogene TRBV3-2) and TRBJ2-5, with 15 bases that match TRBD2. V was clipped by 6 bases and J by 5 bases; unmatched bases: 7. Germline V gives CDR1 LGHDT, CDR2 YNNKEL (reference sequence). The CDR3 spans 16 residues. CDR3 loop: CASSPRTSGGVETQYF. In DNA form, the CDR3 reads TGTGCCAGCAGTCCCCGGACTAGCGGGGGGGTTGAGACCCAGTACTTC.

The chain joins TRBV7-2 to TRBJ2-7; the D gene is possibly TRBD1 (6 bases). The CDR3 is made up of 15 amino acids. The V gene lost 0 bases and the J gene lost 7 bases, with 16 bases spanning the gap. CDR1 and CDR2 from the germline V gene are SGHTA and FQGNSA. The DNA of the CDR3 is TGTGCCAGCAGCTTAGCCCTCGGCAGGGGCTCAGAGCAGTACTTC. Amino acid sequence: CASSLALGRGSEQYF.

The chain links TRBV12-3 or TRBV12-4 to TRBJ1-2; the D is unclear. CDR3 length: 12 amino acids. The V and J ends lost 6 bases and 4 bases respectively, with 9 bases between them. The CDR3 spells CASSRSGYGYTF. The DNA of the CDR3 is TGTGCCAGCAGCAGATCGGGCTATGGCTACACCTTC.

This clone came up once. This chain connects TRBV4-3 to TRBJ2-5; 8 bases agree with TRBD2. The germline V gene encodes CDR1 LGHNA and CDR2 YSLEER. The V gene end was trimmed by 1 base and the J gene end by 2 bases; junction bases not matched to a gene: 3. The CDR3 contains 15 residues. The chain's CDR3 is CASSQGLALQETQYF. In DNA form, the CDR3 reads TGCGCCAGCAGCCAAGGACTAGCGTTACAAGAGACCCAGTACTTC.

The chain links TRBV4-3 to TRBJ1-1, with D hard to call. Per the germline V gene, CDR1 is LGHNA and CDR2 is YSLEER. V was trimmed by 4 bases and J by 7 bases, leaving 22 bases between them. This CDR3 contains 16 residues. CDR3 loop: CASSPALSVSYYEAFF. CDR3 sequence (DNA): TGCGCCAGCAGCCCAGCTCTCTCCGTTAGTTACTATGAAGCTTTCTTT.

The rearrangement links TRBV28 to TRBJ2-7; TRBD1 matches 7 bases. Per the germline V gene, CDR1 is MDHEN and CDR2 is SYDVKM. This CDR3 spans 14 amino acids. V gave up 6 bases and J gave up 2 bases; unmatched junction bases: 7. In DNA form, the CDR3 reads TGTGCCAGCAGGTCGGGACAGATGACCTACGAGCAGTACTTC. This sequence encodes CASRSGQMTYEQYF.

The chain carries TRBV29-1 and TRBJ1-2, with D perhaps TRBD1 (5 bases). CDR1 is SQVTM, CDR2 ANQGSEA, per germline. V dropped 5 bases and J dropped 2 bases, with 21 bases sitting between them. The CDR3 runs 16 residues. CDR3: CSVTQPPQTENYGYTF. The DNA for the CDR3 is TGCAGCGTTACCCAACCCCCACAGACAGAGAACTATGGCTACACCTTC.

This clone was detected once. The rearrangement links TRBV6-1 to TRBJ2-1; 9 bases map to TRBD2. Germline CDR1 is MNHNS and CDR2 is SASEGT. V lost 2 bases and J lost 7; bases outside the gene matches: 12. The CDR3 is made up of 17 amino acids. CDR3 in DNA: TGTGCCAGCAGTGAAAATCCCCTGCTAGCGGGAAAGAATGAGCAGTTCTTC. Translated: CASSENPLLAGKNEQFF.

This chain uses TRBV29-1 with TRBJ2-7, with D maybe TRBD2 (5 bases). V lost 1 base, J lost 0 bases, and 13 bases lay in between. Germline V gene lookup returns CDR1 SQVTM and CDR2 ANQGSEA. There are 15 residues in the CDR3. The CDR3 nucleotides read TGCAGCGTTGAAGTGGCTAGCCGAAGCTCCTACGAGCAGTACTTC. Encoded protein: CSVEVASRSSYEQYF.

The chain links TRBV5-5 to TRBJ1-2; 10 bases match TRBD1. Unmatched junction bases numbered 1, after V lost 0 bases and J lost 2 bases. This CDR3 has 15 amino acids. The V gene's germline CDR1 is SGHKS and CDR2 YYEKEE (reference sequence). The CDR3 DNA reads as TGTGCCAGCAGCTTGGCGACAGGGGGCAACTATGGCTACACCTTC. Translating it yields CASSLATGGNYGYTF.

The chain has TRBV27 and TRBJ1-1; no clear D. Germline V gives CDR1 MNHEY, CDR2 SMNVEV (reference sequence). The CDR3 length is 13 residues. Between the trimmed V and J ends, which lost 4 bases and 2 bases, there was a span of 8 bases. The CDR3 is CASSSSLNTEAFF. The CDR3 DNA sequence: TGTGCCAGCAGTTCCTCGCTAAACACTGAAGCTTTCTTT.

The chain carries TRBV28 and TRBJ1-5, with no clear D. V lost 2 bases, J lost 4 bases, and 6 bases lay in between. Germline CDR1 is MDHEN and CDR2 is SYDVKM. This CDR3 is built from 13 residues. The CDR3 DNA is TGTGCCAGCAGTTTACTTTCGAATCAGCCCCAGCATTTT. Translating it yields CASSLLSNQPQHF.

This clone has only one observation. The chain couples TRBV2 to TRBJ2-1, with TRBD2 matching over 11 bases. Germline-derived CDR1 and CDR2 are SNHLY and FYNNEI. With V trimmed by 0 bases and J by 6 bases, 4 bases remained unmatched. CDR3 length: 16 amino acids. The CDR3 loop is CASSEASGGAFNEQFF. CDR3 sequence (DNA): TGTGCCAGCAGTGAAGCTAGCGGGGGGGCTTTCAATGAGCAGTTCTTC.

The V gene is TRBV7-2, the J gene TRBJ1-3; D possibly corresponds to TRBD1 (5 bases). Germline-derived CDR1 and CDR2 are SGHTA and FQGNSA. V lost 3 bases and J lost 0, with 15 bases in between. This CDR3 has 17 residues. Here the CDR3 reads CASSLGGRLSSGNTIYF. The CDR3 nucleotides read TGTGCCAGCAGCTTGGGGGGGAGATTGAGCTCTGGAAACACCATATATTTT.